This note documents a single TCR beta chain sequence. The data were taken from a study of response to subunit inactivated influenza vaccine. MiXCR, applied by TCRdb to the RT-PCR reads, yields one record per CDR3 protein. The profile covers some 500,000 distinct CDR3 sequences, with around 25% appearing a single time and under 2.5% taken by the ten largest. Sequencing used CD4+ T cells sorted from PBMCs, obtained around 5 days after vaccination. The clonotype was recovered from a man aged 45-60 years who received an inactivated influenza vaccine.

The CDR3: CASSDVMGSVQRFF. The CDR3 nucleotides read TGTGCCAGCAGTGACGTTATGGGGTCCGTCCAGCGGTTCTTC. The gene calls are TRBV4-2 and TRBJ2-1; no reliable D call. With 6 bases removed from V and 15 bases from J, the gap between germline ends came to 24 bases. This CDR3 has 14 residues. CDR1 is LGHNA, CDR2 YNFKEQ, per germline.